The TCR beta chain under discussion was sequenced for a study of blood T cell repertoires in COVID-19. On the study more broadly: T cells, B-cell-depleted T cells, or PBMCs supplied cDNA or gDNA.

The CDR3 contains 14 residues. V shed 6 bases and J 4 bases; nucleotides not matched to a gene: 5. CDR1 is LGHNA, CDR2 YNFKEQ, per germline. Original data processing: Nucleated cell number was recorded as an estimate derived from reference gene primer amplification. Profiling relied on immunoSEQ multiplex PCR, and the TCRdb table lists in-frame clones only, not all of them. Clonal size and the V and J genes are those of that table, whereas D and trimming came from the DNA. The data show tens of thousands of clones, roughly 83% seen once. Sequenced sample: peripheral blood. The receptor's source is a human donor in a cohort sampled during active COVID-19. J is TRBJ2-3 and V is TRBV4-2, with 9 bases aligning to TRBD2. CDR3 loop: CASSVLAGADTQYF. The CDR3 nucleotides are TGTGCCAGCAGTGTCTTAGCGGGGGCAGATACGCAGTATTTT.